Sequencing of this TCR beta chain was carried out in a study of graft-versus-host responses after intestinal transplantation. Repertoires were generated with immunoSEQ multiplex PCR, while TCRdb's copy carries only in-frame clones and drops some. Altogether approximately 88,000 clones are present, approximately 87% being singletons, with the ten largest covering around 0.11%. This clone showed up just once. Its antigen is undetermined. The trim removed 5 bases at V and 0 bases at J, leaving 2 bases unmatched. This CDR3 has 15 amino acids. From germline, CDR1 is LNHDA and CDR2 SQIVND (reference sequence).

This sequence originates from a human donor who received an intestinal transplant. The sample in question was unstimulated CD4+ T cells sorted from spleen or lymph node cells, obtained before intestinal transplant. This chain links TRBV19 with TRBJ1-4; TRBD1 matches at 8 bases. CDR3 sequence (DNA): TGTGCCAGTAGTTGGGGACAGGCAACTAATGAAAAACTGTTTTTT. Its translation is CASSWGQATNEKLFF.